Each of the 15 T cell receptor beta chains below was sequenced from the same sample in a study of T cell responses to AZD1222 COVID-19 vaccine. Assay used: immunoSEQ multiplex PCR; TCRdb lists only in-frame clones, some missing. Here the sample spans 90,000 to 150,000 clones, more than 70% being singletons. The sequenced sample was peripheral blood, obtained 28 days after the second AZD1222 dose. The source of these receptors is an adult who received the AZD1222 COVID-19 vaccine.

The chain joins TRBV4-1 to TRBJ2-6, with 12 bases that match TRBD1. The CDR3 consists of 19 residues. V lost 3 bases and J lost 4; bases outside the gene matches: 10. Germline lookup yields CDR1 MGHRA and CDR2 YSYEKL. The chain's CDR3 is CASSQAGTGGRRGANVLTF. CDR3 DNA sequence: TGCGCCAGCAGCCAGGCCGGGACAGGGGGCCGTCGAGGGGCCAACGTCCTGACTTTC.

This chain links TRBV18 with TRBJ2-5, with D perhaps matching TRBD2 (5 bases). The CDR3 spans 16 residues. From germline, CDR1 is KGHSH and CDR2 LQKENI. Trimming pared 3 bases from V and 5 bases from J, leaving 19 bases between. As DNA, the CDR3 is TGTGCCAGCTCACCTTTACCGAGAGGGCTGGGGGAGACCCAGTACTTC. Translation gives CASSPLPRGLGETQYF.

The chain employs TRBV4-1 and TRBJ1-2; the D gene is possibly TRBD1 (5 bases). V lost 0 bases and J 6 bases, leaving 11 bases between the germline ends. Germline-derived CDR1 and CDR2 are MGHRA and YSYEKL. The CDR3 is made up of 14 amino acids. The DNA for the CDR3 is TGCGCCAGCAGCCAAGATCCCAGGGTGGATGGCTACACCTTC. Its protein product is CASSQDPRVDGYTF.

The chain uses TRBV27 and TRBJ1-2; D ambiguous. The CDR3 runs 14 residues. Trimming took 0 bases from V and 5 from J, leaving 10 bases between them. Germline CDR1 reads MNHEY; CDR2 reads SMNVEV (reference sequence). The CDR3 region is CASSLSRGGYGYTF. The CDR3 DNA reads as TGTGCCAGCAGTTTATCACGGGGTGGGTATGGCTACACCTTC.

The J gene is TRBJ2-3, the V gene TRBV5-8, with D maybe TRBD2 (6 bases). There are 12 residues in the CDR3. V shed 8 bases and J shed 6 bases, with 13 bases lying between them. Germline V lookup: CDR1 SGHTS, CDR2 YDEGEE. The CDR3 is CASGDFSDTQYF. CDR3 DNA sequence: TGTGCCAGTGGGGACTTTTCCGATACGCAGTATTTT.

The chain uses TRBV29-1 and TRBJ1-6; possibly TRBD1 for D (6 bases). The germline V gene encodes CDR1 SQVTM and CDR2 ANQGSEA. CDR3 size: 13 residues. V dropped 4 bases and J dropped 10 bases, with 14 bases sitting between them. For the CDR3, the DNA is TGCAGCGTTGTGGACAGAAAGACATCACCCCTCCACTTT. It yields the protein CSVVDRKTSPLHF. Looking up the rest from reference TRBV29-1 and TRBJ1-6 gives the full variable domain: SAVISQKPSRDICQRGTSLTIQCQVDSQVTMMFWYRQQPGQSLTLIATANQGSEATYESGFVIDKFPISRPNLTFSTLTVSNMSPEDSSIYLCSVVDRKTSPLHFGNGTRLTVT.

This clone has only one observation. The J gene is TRBJ1-6, the V gene TRBV4-1, with 8 bases fitting TRBD1. The CDR3 has 16 residues. Germline V gene data show CDR1 as MGHRA and CDR2 as YSYEKL. With 3 bases clipped from V and 10 bases from J, the junction kept 11 bases outside the gene matches. The CDR3 region is CASSHADREDVSPLHF. In DNA form, the CDR3 reads TGCGCCAGCAGCCACGCGGACAGGGAGGACGTCTCACCCCTCCACTTT.

The chain couples TRBV7-2 to TRBJ1-2, with D hard to call. V lost 4 bases, J lost 4 bases, and 19 bases lay in between. The CDR3 has 16 amino acids. CDR1 SGHTA and CDR2 FQGNSA come from the germline V gene. The CDR3 DNA follows: TGTGCCAGCAGCTGGGCCGTTTCTGCCTCGGGCTATGGCTACACCTTC. It yields the protein CASSWAVSASGYGYTF.

This chain connects TRBV9 to TRBJ1-2; 7 bases agree with TRBD1. Trimming at V came to 0 bases and at J to 6 bases, leaving 11 bases not matched to a gene. The CDR3 length is 16 residues. From germline, CDR1 is SGDLS and CDR2 YYNGEE. The CDR3 bases are TGTGCCAGCAGCGTAGGACAGGGAGTTTCTAGCGATGGCTACACCTTC. It translates to CASSVGQGVSSDGYTF.

CDR3 in DNA: TGCAGCGTGAGACAGCCTGAAGCTTTCTTT. This translates into CSVRQPEAFF. The rearrangement joins TRBV29-1 to TRBJ1-1; D is possibly TRBD1 (5 bases). Deletions cut 6 bases from V and 6 bases from J, with 8 bases between. CDR3 length: 10 residues. Germline loops: CDR1 SQVTM, CDR2 ANQGSEA.

This chain uses TRBV10-2 with TRBJ2-7; possibly TRBD2 for D (5 bases). Germline V gene lookup returns CDR1 WSHSY and CDR2 SAAADI. Trimming pared 2 bases from V and 4 bases from J, leaving 9 bases between. The CDR3 contains 13 residues. CDR3 bases: TGCGCCAGCAGTGAGATTCGGGGATACGAGCAGTACTTC. It yields the protein CASSEIRGYEQYF.

The table lists this clone with a count of one. The chain has TRBV12-3 or TRBV12-4 and TRBJ2-7; D is undetermined. The CDR3 has 12 residues. V lost 6 bases, J lost 2 bases, and 8 bases lay in between. Here the CDR3 DNA reads TGTGCCAGCAGCCTTCGCCCCTACGAGCAGTACTTC. Encoded protein: CASSLRPYEQYF.

The CDR3 bases are TGTGCCAGCAGCTCACTCAGGGGGGAGTACGAGCAGTACTTC. Encoded protein: CASSSLRGEYEQYF. The chain has TRBV5-5 and TRBJ2-7; TRBD1 might be the D (7 bases). The CDR3 has 14 amino acids. From germline, CDR1 is SGHKS and CDR2 YYEKEE (reference sequence). Trimming stripped 3 bases from V and 4 bases from J, with 14 bases between. The full variable domain, completed using reference TRBV5-5 and TRBJ2-7, is DAGVTQSPTHLIKTRGQQVTLRCSPISGHKSVSWYQQVLGQGPQFIFQYYEKEERGRGNFPDRFSARQFPNYSSELNVNALLLGDSALYLCASSSLRGEYEQYFGPGTRLTVT.

This clone was seen a few times. The chain uses TRBV5-4 and TRBJ2-2; TRBD1 is a possible D gene (5 bases). Germline values: CDR1 SGHNT, CDR2 YYREEE (reference sequence). V was trimmed by 2 bases and J by 5 bases, leaving 10 bases between them. The CDR3 sequence is 14 residues long. The CDR3 sequence is CASSLRQGTGELFF. In DNA, the CDR3 is TGTGCCAGCAGCTTACGGCAGGGAACCGGGGAGCTGTTTTTT. Together with reference TRBV5-4 and TRBJ2-2, the CDR3 gives the full variable domain: ETGVTQSPTHLIKTRGQQVTLRCSSQSGHNTVSWYQQALGQGPQFIFQYYREEENGRGNFPPRFSGLQFPNYSSELNVNALELDDSALYLCASSLRQGTGELFFGEGSRLTVL.

The genes are TRBV29-1 and TRBJ2-2; a possible D gene is TRBD2 (5 bases). Germline CDR1 SQVTM, CDR2 ANQGSEA. Deletions cut 7 bases from V and 6 bases from J, with 15 bases between. CDR3 length: 13 residues. The CDR3 loop reads CSARTSSSGELFF. CDR3 coding DNA: TGCAGCGCTCGAACTAGTTCGTCCGGGGAGCTGTTTTTT.